Shown below are 3 T cell receptor beta chains from a single sample sequenced in a study of CD8 T cells in ankylosing spondylitis. TCRdb fed the 5' RACE reads into MiXCR, producing one record per CDR3 protein. Of 250,000 to 350,000 distinct CDR3 sequences in the sample, 20% to 25% were seen once. The source material was blood, either unsorted or a sorted T cell fraction (not recorded which). These receptors all stem from a female donor with ankylosing spondylitis or in good health (not recorded which).

This clonotype was seen a few times. CDR3: CAISEYRGVGNTIYF. The CDR3 bases are TGTGCCATCAGTGAGTACAGGGGCGTTGGAAACACCATATATTTT. The V gene is TRBV10-3, the J gene TRBJ1-3; 7 bases match TRBD1. V gave up 1 base and J gave up 3 bases; unmatched junction bases: 3. CDR3 length equals 15 residues. Germline CDR1 is ENHRY and CDR2 is SYGVKD.

This clonotype occurred a few times. The V gene is TRBV20-1, the J gene TRBJ2-3; D ambiguous. Germline V lookup: CDR1 DFQATT, CDR2 SNEGSKA (reference sequence). Trimming pared 2 bases from V and 7 bases from J, leaving 10 bases between. CDR3 size: 12 residues. The CDR3 reads CSARSTSNTQYF. DNA for the CDR3: TGCAGTGCTAGATCGACATCAAATACGCAGTATTTT.

The chain recombines TRBV25-1 with TRBJ1-1; D unresolved. Trimming cost V 4 bases and J 4 bases, with 10 bases left between them. This CDR3 has 13 amino acids. Germline lookup yields CDR1 MGHDK and CDR2 SYGVNS. CDR3 residues: CASSGQALTEAFF. CDR3 coding DNA: TGTGCCAGCAGTGGGCAGGCCCTCACTGAAGCTTTCTTT.